There are many counts of the clone carrying this TCR beta chain. No antigen is known for it. The V end lost 1 base, the J end lost 5 bases, and 9 bases lay between the germline ends. Germline CDR1 reads SGHTA; CDR2 reads FQGNSA. This CDR3 comprises 13 residues. The data originate from a study of tumor-infiltrating lymphocytes in primary liver carcinoma. The investigators made TCR beta cDNA from roughly 0.45 ug total RNA, using a constant-region primer. For TCR beta, libraries were produced by three nested multiplex PCR rounds using slightly modified ARM-PCR. The first two PCR rounds, around 10 cycles each, used TRBV1-TRBV30 forward primers and a C-beta reverse primer. TCRdb fed the multiplex PCR reads into MiXCR, producing one record per CDR3 protein. The sample contains more than 30,000 distinct CDR3 sequences, more than 60% of which appear only once. Scientists recovered RNA and DNA together from approximately 20-30 mg of unsorted bulk tissue. Chronic HBV infection was present in the patients, who were treatment-naive.

Findings of the study overall: Against blood, tumors held a significantly higher top-250-clone fraction (p = 0.039).

Source material: tumor-adjacent normal liver tissue. This clonotype originated in a man aged 35 to 55 with primary liver carcinoma and hepatitis B virus infection. The chain employs TRBV7-2 and TRBJ2-7, with D perhaps TRBD2 (5 bases). DNA for the CDR3: TGTGCCAGCAGCTTAGTCCCGGGGAACGAGCAGTACTTC. This encodes CASSLVPGNEQYF.